These 9 T cell receptor beta chains were all obtained from the same sample, sequenced in a study of blood T cell repertoires in COVID-19. Assay used: immunoSEQ multiplex PCR; TCRdb lists only in-frame clones, some missing. Here the sample spans about 330,000 clones, 88% being singletons. The sequenced sample was PBMCs or T cells enriched from blood (not recorded which). These receptors were collected from a man aged 25 to 40 who had recovered from COVID-19.

The rearrangement uses TRBV28 and TRBJ1-1, with D possibly matching TRBD1 (5 bases). Germline values: CDR1 MDHEN, CDR2 SYDVKM. The CDR3 length is 12 residues. CDR3 sequence reads: CASDQGYTEAFF. The CDR3 coding sequence is TGTGCTTCAGACCAGGGATACACTGAAGCTTTCTTT.

The count of this clone is one. The rearrangement links TRBV27 to TRBJ2-2; TRBD2 might be the D (5 bases). The CDR3 has 15 amino acids. V dropped 2 bases and J dropped 4 bases, with 11 bases sitting between them. Germline CDR1 and CDR2: MNHEY and SMNVEV (reference sequence). The CDR3 sequence: CASSLRLAGTGELFF. As DNA, the CDR3 is TGTGCCAGCAGTTTAAGGCTAGCAGGCACCGGGGAGCTGTTTTTT.

The CDR3 sequence is CSASWTSVRDTQYF. The CDR3 bases are TGCAGTGCTAGTTGGACTAGCGTGAGAGATACGCAGTATTTT. The chain combines TRBV20-1 with TRBJ2-3; TRBD2 agrees at 9 bases. Germline V gene sequence: CDR1 DFQATT, CDR2 SNEGSKA (reference sequence). Unmatched junction bases numbered 6, after V lost 3 bases and J lost 5 bases. The CDR3 length is 14 residues.

The chain is built from TRBV6-5 and TRBJ1-6; weak D call: TRBD1 (5 bases). The CDR3 runs 13 residues. Germline assignment: CDR1 MNHEY and CDR2 SVGAGI. Trimming removed 7 bases at V and 6 bases at J, with 10 bases between. CDR3 amino acids: CASKETANSPLHF. Here the CDR3 DNA reads TGTGCCAGCAAAGAGACAGCTAATTCACCCCTCCACTTT.

This chain connects TRBV4-1 to TRBJ1-5; 9 bases agree with TRBD1. V trimming: 6 bases; J trimming: 2 bases; junction bases outside the gene matches: 8. This CDR3 region has 16 residues. Germline V gene sequence: CDR1 MGHRA, CDR2 YSYEKL. The CDR3 bases are TGCGCCAGCAGGGCCCTGGGACAGGGCGGCAATCAGCCCCAGCATTTT. It codes for CASRALGQGGNQPQHF.

The chain employs TRBV6-4 and TRBJ1-5; D gene unclear. V shed 6 bases and J shed 0 bases, with 21 bases lying between them. CDR1 MRHNA and CDR2 SNTAGT come from the germline V gene. The CDR3 loop spans 18 amino acids. CDR3 in amino acids: CASSGRSFRQNSNQPQHF. CDR3 sequence (DNA): TGTGCCAGCAGCGGAAGATCGTTCAGGCAGAATAGCAATCAGCCCCAGCATTTT.

The J gene is TRBJ2-7, the V gene TRBV24-1, with 8 bases that match TRBD1. The J segment lost 5 bases and the V segment lost 7 bases, leaving 6 bases of the junction unmatched. The CDR3 is 13 residues long. Germline V gene data show CDR1 as KGHDR and CDR2 as SFDVKD. CDR3 nucleotides: TGTGCCACCAGCGAGCCAGGGGGCAACGAGCAGTACTTC. Translation: CATSEPGGNEQYF.

V gene TRBV18 combines with J gene TRBJ2-7; weak D call: TRBD1 (5 bases). CDR1 is KGHSH and CDR2 is LQKENI in the germline V gene. V was pared by 5 bases and J by 4 bases, with 9 bases between. This CDR3 has 12 residues. CDR3 protein: CASSATEYEQYF. The CDR3 region has the DNA TGTGCCAGCTCAGCGACAGAGTACGAGCAGTACTTC.

The chain carries TRBV7-8 and TRBJ1-1; 8 nucleotides align to TRBD1. The CDR3 runs 17 residues. Germline assignment: CDR1 SGHVS and CDR2 FQNEAQ. Trimming at V came to 0 bases and at J to 3 bases, leaving 9 bases not matched to a gene. The CDR3 sequence: CASSLASGGLSDTEAFF. CDR3 coding DNA: TGTGCCAGCAGCTTAGCATCAGGGGGCCTCTCTGACACTGAAGCTTTCTTT.